The 8 T cell receptor beta chains below come from one sample, sequenced in a study of CD4 and CD8 cells across lung adenocarcinoma regions. TCRdb redid the calling of the PCR reads with MiXCR, one entry per CDR3 protein. The sample holds about 6,400 distinct CDR3 sequences, approximately 50% seen once. The sample taken for sequencing was CD4+ T cells from the center of a lung tumor. The receptors come from a female donor with lung adenocarcinoma. The CD4 and CD8 labels of this study may be unreliable.

The chain combines TRBV27 with TRBJ2-2; D is uncertain. V dropped 3 bases and J dropped 11 bases, with 16 bases sitting between them. The germline V gene has CDR1 MNHEY and CDR2 SMNVEV (reference sequence). This CDR3 comprises 14 residues. DNA for the CDR3: TGTGCCAGCAGTTTGGCTCTGGCCACATGTGAGCTGTTTTTT. This sequence encodes CASSLALATCELFF.

The chain couples TRBV6-1 to TRBJ2-1; D is tentatively TRBD1 or TRBD2 (6 bases each). Judging by the DNA end, TRBJ2-7 fits better; the J call may be wrong. This CDR3 comprises 14 residues. From germline, CDR1 is MNHNS and CDR2 SASEGT. CDR3 protein: CASSLGGGRVEQYF. The CDR3 bases are TGTGCCAGCAGCCTAGGAGGGGGACGGGTGGAGCAGTACTTC.

This chain joins TRBV6-1 and TRBJ1-2; D remains unclear. This CDR3 contains 15 residues. With 6 bases removed from V and 2 bases from J, the gap between germline ends came to 16 bases. Germline values: CDR1 MNHNS, CDR2 SASEGT. The CDR3 loop reads CASRRSGDKNYGYTF. CDR3 DNA sequence: TGTGCCAGCAGAAGAAGCGGGGATAAAAACTATGGCTACACCTTC.

This clonotype occurred many times. This chain joins TRBV27 and TRBJ2-1; TRBD2 aligns across 9 bases. CDR1 and CDR2 (germline): MNHEY, SMNVEV (reference sequence). V shed 2 bases and J 9 bases; nucleotides not matched to a gene: 11. The CDR3 is made up of 16 amino acids. The CDR3 region has the DNA TGTGCCAGCAGTTTAAGGGGTAGCGGGAGAAAAGGTGAGCAGTTCTTC. Its translation: CASSLRGSGRKGEQFF.

The rearrangement joins TRBV6-4 to TRBJ2-3; 7 bases are shared with TRBD1. Germline V gene data show CDR1 as MRHNA and CDR2 as SNTAGT. V trimming: 0 bases; J trimming: 14 bases; junction bases outside the gene matches: 11. The CDR3 runs to 14 residues. CDR3 nucleotides: TGTGCCAGCAGTGACTCAGGGGGCGCCGAGGAGCTGTATTTT. It specifies CASSDSGGAEELYF.

The chain combines TRBV6-1 with TRBJ1-1; 10 bases align to TRBD1. The V segment lost 6 bases and the J segment 3 bases; nucleotides outside the gene matches: 7. CDR1 is MNHNS and CDR2 is SASEGT in the germline V gene. CDR3 length: 15 amino acids. CDR3 region: CASSSTGTGDTEAFF. As DNA, the CDR3 is TGTGCCAGCAGCTCCACCGGGACAGGGGACACTGAAGCTTTCTTT.

This clonotype was observed a handful of times. This chain uses TRBV6-2 or TRBV6-3 with TRBJ2-2, with D maybe TRBD2 (6 bases). The CDR3 contains 14 residues. CDR1 and CDR2 (germline): MNHEY, SVGEGT. V gave up 0 bases and J gave up 6 bases, with 8 bases separating them. The chain's CDR3 is CASSYSWGAGELFF. CDR3 sequence (DNA): TGTGCCAGCAGTTACTCGTGGGGGGCCGGGGAGCTGTTTTTT.

The CDR3 reads CARVTAGTDTQYF. In DNA, the CDR3 is TGTGCCAGGGTAACTGCTGGCACAGATACGCAGTATTTT. This chain links TRBV6-1 with TRBJ2-3, with unresolved D. The CDR3 extends over 13 amino acids. Trimming pared 9 bases from V and 1 base from J, leaving 11 bases between. Germline CDR1 MNHNS, CDR2 SASEGT.